The 10 T cell receptor beta chains reported below all come from one sample, sequenced in a study of T cell responses to AZD1222 COVID-19 vaccine (dated by TCRdb to about 2021). Libraries were made using the immunoSEQ multiplex PCR assay. The table was pulled from immuneACCESS by TCRdb, which kept in-frame rearrangements only. Such tables lose some clones; where checked, under half of the loss comes from unresolved V genes, and the rest has no known cause. The sample table holds 150,000 to 200,000 clones, of which approximately 91% were seen once. Around 2% of the sample goes to the ten largest clones. The sample's time point label, in plain terms: about 28 days (+/-7) after the second vaccine dose. The material was peripheral blood, obtained 28 days after the second AZD1222 dose. The origin of the receptors is an adult who received the AZD1222 COVID-19 vaccine.

The CDR3 loop is CASSPREGAYEQYF. In nucleotides, the CDR3 is TGTGCCAGCAGTCCGCGGGAGGGGGCCTACGAGCAGTACTTC. The chain recombines TRBV27 with TRBJ2-7; 9 bases match TRBD2. J was trimmed by 2 bases and V by 5 bases; bases with no gene match: 4. The germline V gene has CDR1 MNHEY and CDR2 SMNVEV (reference sequence). The CDR3 totals 14 residues.

The V gene is TRBV7-8, the J gene TRBJ1-6; 8 bases are a match to TRBD1. Germline V CDR1 and CDR2: SGHVS, FQNEAQ. V dropped 5 bases and J dropped 2; count of bases not matched to a gene: 2. This CDR3 spans 15 amino acids. CDR3 nucleotide sequence: TGTGCCAGCAGCCCAGGGGGCGCCTATAATTCACCCCTCCACTTT. Translated, it gives CASSPGGAYNSPLHF.

A few counts support this clone. J is TRBJ1-4 and V is TRBV25-1; D remains ambiguous. The CDR3 extends over 14 amino acids. V shed 5 bases and J shed 0 bases, with 7 bases lying between them. Germline V gene lookup returns CDR1 MGHDK and CDR2 SYGVNS. The CDR3 sequence: CASSPGATNEKLFF. CDR3 bases: TGTGCCAGCAGTCCTGGGGCAACTAATGAAAAACTGTTTTTT.

The chain is built from TRBV30 and TRBJ1-1, with D unclear. The CDR3 is 10 amino acids. V shed 4 bases and J shed 6 bases, with 6 bases lying between them. Germline V CDR1 and CDR2: GTSNPN, SVGIG (reference sequence). CDR3 DNA: TGTGCCTGGACGGGTGCTGAAGCTTTCTTT. Protein product: CAWTGAEAFF. Based on the CDR3 plus reference TRBV30 and TRBJ1-1, the full variable domain is SQTIHQWPATLVQPVGSPLSLECTVEGTSNPNLYWYRQAAGRGLQLLFYSVGIGQISSEVPQNLSASRPQDRQFILSSKKLLLSDSGFYLCAWTGAEAFFGQGTRLTVV.

The chain has TRBV3-1 (or the pseudogene TRBV3-2) and TRBJ1-4; 7 bases line up with TRBD1. The CDR3 runs 12 residues. The ends lost 10 bases at V and 4 bases at J; junction bases unmatched: 3. Germline CDR1 is LGHDT and CDR2 is YNNKEL (reference sequence). The CDR3 DNA follows: TGTGCCACACAGGGGTATAATGAAAAACTGTTTTTT. Translating gives CATQGYNEKLFF.

The chain is built from TRBV11-2 and TRBJ1-4, with TRBD1 identical over 7 bases. Germline V gene data show CDR1 as SGHAT and CDR2 as FQNNGV. This CDR3 has 15 amino acids. Losses at the gene ends were 5 bases for V and 7 bases for J; bases not matched to a gene: 10. In DNA, the CDR3 is TGTGCCAGCAGCCCGCGGGACAGCCGAGGTGAAAAACTGTTTTTT. Amino acid sequence: CASSPRDSRGEKLFF.

The V gene is TRBV2, the J gene TRBJ1-4; TRBD1 matches 8 bases. CDR1 and CDR2 from the germline V gene are SNHLY and FYNNEI. This CDR3 has 16 amino acids. Trimming took 7 bases from V and 0 from J; bases not matched to a gene: 7. Here the CDR3 reads CASTVQGAATNEKLFF. CDR3 bases: TGTGCCAGCACGGTCCAGGGGGCTGCAACTAATGAAAAACTGTTTTTT.

The chain links TRBV27 to TRBJ2-1; the match to TRBD1 covers 7 bases. This CDR3 contains 15 residues. CDR1 is MNHEY, CDR2 SMNVEV, per germline (reference sequence). Unmatched junction bases numbered 15, after V lost 4 bases and J lost 12 bases. DNA for the CDR3: TGTGCCAGCAGTTCCGGGACAGCATACAACCACGGGCAGTTCTTC. It specifies CASSSGTAYNHGQFF.

This rearrangement joins TRBV5-1 to TRBJ2-7; 7 nucleotides line up with TRBD1. The CDR3 totals 15 residues. The germline CDR1 and CDR2 sequences are SGHRS and YFSETQ. The J segment lost 3 bases and the V segment lost 0 bases, leaving 6 bases of the junction unmatched. As DNA, the CDR3 is TGCGCCAGCAGCTTGGAGCCAGGGGGAAGCTACGAGCAGTACTTC. It translates to CASSLEPGGSYEQYF.

The chain joins TRBV2 to TRBJ1-4, with 8 bases matching TRBD1. This CDR3 is built from 15 residues. Germline loops: CDR1 SNHLY, CDR2 FYNNEI. The V gene end was trimmed by 6 bases and the J gene end by 7 bases; junction bases not matched to a gene: 10. CDR3 sequence: CASSVDRGVGEKLFF. The DNA of the CDR3 is TGTGCCAGCAGCGTCGACAGGGGAGTAGGTGAAAAACTGTTTTTT.